Listed below are T cell receptor beta chains from one sample, sequenced in a study of PD-L1 blockade in urothelial cancer. Sequencing used immunoSEQ multiplex PCR; TCRdb keeps in-frame clones, though not all of them. The repertoire holds around 130,000 clones, with 65% to 85% as singletons. The sequencing used PBMCs, collected around atezolizumab (anti-PD-L1) treatment. The source of these receptors is a man aged 45-60 years with urothelial cancer. CDR3s include the opening cysteine and the closing phenylalanine or tryptophan. D genes are given only for firm matches. Clone size is stated in some rows and not others, as once, few, many or a class when expanded.

V gene	clone size	J gene	D gene	CDR3 DNA	CDR3 protein
TRBV11-1	once	TRBJ2-7	TRBD2	TGTGCCAGCAGCTTAGGATTTGGCGGGAGTTACGAGCAGTACTTC	CASSLGFGGSYEQYF
TRBV2	.	TRBJ1-1	.	TGTGCCAGCAGGGCGGACGGTAGGGGGGCTTTCTTT	CASRADGRGAFF
TRBV28	.	TRBJ2-4	TRBD1	TGTGCCAGCAGTTTATTCTCGGGACAGGGAAACATTCAGTACTTC	CASSLFSGQGNIQYF
TRBV5-1	.	TRBJ1-1	.	TGCGCCAGCTACCTAGGGGGAAGTAACACTGAAGCTTTCTTT	CASYLGGSNTEAFF
TRBV30	.	TRBJ1-3	.	TGTGCCTTGCACAGGGGAAACACCATATATTTT	CALHRGNTIYF
TRBV7-2	.	TRBJ2-1	TRBD2	TGTGCCAGCAGCTTAGCGGGACTAGTCCCCAATGAGCAGTTCTTC	CASSLAGLVPNEQFF
TRBV19	.	TRBJ1-2	.	TGTGCCAGTAGTACGCCAGATAACTATGGCTACACCTTC	CASSTPDNYGYTF
TRBV18	.	TRBJ2-2	.	TGTGCCAGCTCACCAGCACTGAACACCGGGGAGCTGTTTTTT	CASSPALNTGELFF
TRBV11-2	.	TRBJ2-5	.	TGTGCCAGCAGCTTAGATCGGGGTCCTGGAAGGGAGACCCAGTACTTC	CASSLDRGPGRETQYF
TRBV5-4	.	TRBJ2-5	TRBD2	TGTGCCAGCAGTCCCCCCGGGGCTAGCGGGGAAGAGACCCAGTACTTC	CASSPPGASGEETQYF
TRBV5-1	once	TRBJ2-3	.	TGCGCCAGCAGATTGGGGGACATTACTTCAGATACGCAGTATTTT	CASRLGDITSDTQYF
TRBV7-9	.	TRBJ1-5	.	TGTGCCAGCAGCTTAGCGCGGGGAATATATAGCAATCAGCCCCAGCATTTT	CASSLARGIYSNQPQHF
TRBV27	.	TRBJ2-1	TRBD1	TGTGCCAGCAGTGGAGACAGGGGAGTTTACAATGAGCAGTTCTTC	CASSGDRGVYNEQFF
TRBV9	.	TRBJ2-5	TRBD1	TGTGCCAGCAGCCCCCGGACAGGTCAAGAGACCCAGTACTTC	CASSPRTGQETQYF
TRBV29-1	.	TRBJ2-5	TRBD1	TGCAGCGTCACTCGGACAGGGGGGCAAGAGACCCAGTACTTC	CSVTRTGGQETQYF
TRBV7-2	.	TRBJ2-2	.	TGTGCCAGCAGCTCCGGGACTTCAAACACCGGGGAGCTGTTTTTT	CASSSGTSNTGELFF
TRBV7-3	few	TRBJ2-5	TRBD2	TGTGCCAGCAGCCCTAGCGGGAGGCGAGAGACCCAGTACTTC	CASSPSGRRETQYF
TRBV10-2	.	TRBJ1-2	TRBD1	TGCGCCAGCAGTACCTCTACAGGGACAGGGGGCTCGGGCAGTGGCTACACCTTC	CASSTSTGTGGSGSGYTF
TRBV4-1	.	TRBJ1-2	TRBD1	TGCGCCAGCAGCCAAAGCGGACAGGGAGACGGTTATGGCTACACCTTC	CASSQSGQGDGYGYTF
TRBV7-9	.	TRBJ2-1	TRBD1	TGTGCCAGCAGCTTCACGGACAGGGGTGGTGAGCAGTTCTTC	CASSFTDRGGEQFF
TRBV5-1	many	TRBJ1-3	.	TGCGCCAGCAGCCAGGGACACACCTCTGGAAACACCATATATTTT	CASSQGHTSGNTIYF
TRBV2	few	TRBJ2-1	TRBD2	TGTGCCAGCAGCTCCGCGGGACTAGGCTACAATGAGCAGTTCTTC	CASSSAGLGYNEQFF
TRBV7-2	few	TRBJ2-1	TRBD2	TGTGCCAGCAGCCCCCCCCTCCGACTAGCGGGAGACCACAATGAGCAGTTCTTC	CASSPPLRLAGDHNEQFF
TRBV28	.	TRBJ2-3	TRBD2	TGTGCCAGCAGTTCTCTAGCGGGAGGTTCTAGCACAGATACGCAGTATTTT	CASSSLAGGSSTDTQYF
TRBV5-1	.	TRBJ2-3	TRBD1	TGCGCCAGCAGCTTGGTCGAACAGGGGGCGTGGGGGCAGTATTTT	CASSLVEQGAWGQYF
TRBV4-1	.	TRBJ1-4	.	TGCGCCAGCAGCCAAAGCCCTGGTGGGGGGGCTGGTGAAAAACTGTTTTTT	CASSQSPGGGAGEKLFF
TRBV7-3	.	TRBJ2-7	TRBD1	TGTGCCAGCAGCCTCCAGGGGACAGGCGACGAGCAGTACTTC	CASSLQGTGDEQYF
TRBV28	.	TRBJ1-2	TRBD1	TGTGCCAGCAGGAGACAGGGCTCTAACTATGGCTACACCTTC	CASRRQGSNYGYTF
TRBV9	.	TRBJ1-5	.	TGTGCCAGCAGCGTAGGATTCGGAGTTGACCAGCCCCAGCATTTT	CASSVGFGVDQPQHF
TRBV5-1	.	TRBJ2-1	TRBD1	TGCGCCAGCGCGGGACAGGGGGATGAGCAGTTCTTC	CASAGQGDEQFF
TRBV6-1	.	TRBJ2-7	.	TGTGCCATCCAGACACTCTCCTACGAGCAGTACTTC	CAIQTLSYEQYF
TRBV7-3	.	TRBJ2-1	TRBD2	TGTGCCAGCAGCTTACGCCACCGGGACTACAACTACAATGAGCAGTTCTTC	CASSLRHRDYNYNEQFF
TRBV28	.	TRBJ2-7	.	TGTGCCAGCAGGTGGGCAGGGTCCTACGAGCAGTACTTC	CASRWAGSYEQYF
TRBV7-9	few	TRBJ1-5	.	TGTGCCAGCAGCTTAGGCCCGGGAGGAGGGGGGAGCAATCAGCCCCAGCATTTT	CASSLGPGGGGSNQPQHF
TRBV19	.	TRBJ1-1	TRBD1	TGTGCCAGTAGTATAGGACAGGGGAGAACTGAAGCTTTCTTT	CASSIGQGRTEAFF
TRBV18	.	TRBJ2-7	TRBD2	TGTGCCAGCTCACCACCGGTGGGACTAGCGGGAGTAGTCGCCTACGAGCAGTACTTC	CASSPPVGLAGVVAYEQYF
TRBV5-1	.	TRBJ2-1	.	TGCGCCAGCATGCGGGCCCCCCCCGACAATGAGCAGTTCTTC	CASMRAPPDNEQFF
TRBV9	.	TRBJ2-1	TRBD2	TGTGCCAGCAGCGTAGGGGGGGGCTCCTACAATGAGCAGTTCTTC	CASSVGGGSYNEQFF
TRBV27	once	TRBJ2-7	.	TGTGCCAGCAGCCTACGGGATAACTACGAGCAGTACTTC	CASSLRDNYEQYF
TRBV5-1	.	TRBJ2-5	TRBD2	TGCGCCAGCAGCTTGGCGGCTAGCGGGTCCACGGAGACCCAGTACTTC	CASSLAASGSTETQYF
TRBV19	.	TRBJ2-7	TRBD1	TGTGCCAGTAGTCTGGGACAGTACTACGAGCAGTACTTC	CASSLGQYYEQYF
TRBV9	.	TRBJ1-5	TRBD1	TGTGCCAGCAGCGTCGCTGGGACAGAGCATCAGCCCCAGCATTTT	CASSVAGTEHQPQHF
TRBV28	.	TRBJ1-2	.	TGTGCCAGCTATAACTTTAACTATGGCTACACCTTC	CASYNFNYGYTF
TRBV11-2	.	TRBJ2-1	TRBD2	TGTGCCAGCAGCCGAGGGCGGGGGGAAGCCTCCTACAATGAGCAGTTCTTC	CASSRGRGEASYNEQFF
TRBV6-1	.	TRBJ1-5	.	TGTGCCAGCAGTAGACGGAGGACCAATCAGCCCCAGCATTTT	CASSRRRTNQPQHF
TRBV12-2	.	TRBJ2-7	.	TGTGCAAGTCGCTTAGTTGGCTCCCAGGCGTCCAACTCCTACGAGCAGTACTTC	CASRLVGSQASNSYEQYF
TRBV7-2	once	TRBJ1-2	.	TGTGCCAGCAGCTTATCCCAGATTCTTTATGGCTACACCTTC	CASSLSQILYGYTF
TRBV4-2	.	TRBJ1-2	TRBD1	TGTGCCAGCAGCCAAGAAGAAGGTGGACAGGGCTATGGCTACACCTTC	CASSQEEGGQGYGYTF
TRBV11-2	.	TRBJ2-2	.	TGTGCCAGCAGCCACACATTACCCACCGGGGAGCTGTTTTTT	CASSHTLPTGELFF
TRBV5-1	.	TRBJ2-7	TRBD2	TGCGCCAGCAGCTCTAGCGGAGGGAACTCCTACGAGCAGTACTTC	CASSSSGGNSYEQYF
TRBV6-5	.	TRBJ2-5	TRBD2	TGTGGCACTAGCGGGAGGGTAGGGCAAGAGACCCAGTACTTC	CGTSGRVGQETQYF
TRBV28	.	TRBJ2-3	TRBD2	TGTGCCAGCAGTTTCTCTGTGGCGGGAGCTCTCACAGATACGCAGTATTTT	CASSFSVAGALTDTQYF
TRBV11-2	.	TRBJ2-1	TRBD2	TGTGCCAGCAGCCCTATGGGTAGCGGGATGGGGCTTGAGCAGTTCTTC	CASSPMGSGMGLEQFF